The clone carrying this TCR beta chain was observed a single time. The CDR3 is made up of 16 amino acids. This record belongs to a study of CD8 T cells in Susac syndrome. Negative isolation was applied to CD8+ and CD4+ T cells, and FACS enrichment was applied to TEMRA cells. Reverse transcription of 0.5 to 1 ug RNA used random hexamers. TCRdb called the immunoSEQ multiplex PCR reads again in MiXCR, with one record for every CDR3 protein. Of under 300,000 distinct CDR3 sequences listed, almost 97% are singletons. This sequence was found in a human donor with Susac syndrome. This chain joins TRBV21-1 and TRBJ2-7; the listed D gene, TRBD1, was not tested against the DNA. TRBV21-1 represents a pseudogene. The sequencing input was CD4+ T cells from PBMCs. Written as DNA, the CDR3 is TGTGCCAGCACTCAAAGGTGGTACAGGGAACCTTTCGAGCAGTACTTC. This codes for CASTQRWYREPFEQYF.